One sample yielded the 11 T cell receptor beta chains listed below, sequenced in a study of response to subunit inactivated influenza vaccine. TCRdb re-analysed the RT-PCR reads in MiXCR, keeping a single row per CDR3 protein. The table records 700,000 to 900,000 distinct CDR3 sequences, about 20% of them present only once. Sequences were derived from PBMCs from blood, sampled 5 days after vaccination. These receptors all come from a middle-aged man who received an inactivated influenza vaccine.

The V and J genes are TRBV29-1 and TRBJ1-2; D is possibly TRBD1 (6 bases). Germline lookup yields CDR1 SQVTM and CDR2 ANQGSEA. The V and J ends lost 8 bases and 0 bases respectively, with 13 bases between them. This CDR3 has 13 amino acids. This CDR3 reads CSMKGGSNYGYTF. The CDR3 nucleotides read TGCAGCATGAAGGGGGGATCTAACTATGGCTACACCTTC.

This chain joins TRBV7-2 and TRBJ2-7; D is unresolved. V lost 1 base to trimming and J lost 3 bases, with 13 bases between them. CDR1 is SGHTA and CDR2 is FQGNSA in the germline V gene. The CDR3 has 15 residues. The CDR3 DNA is TGTGCCAGCAGCTTAGAGGCACAGTCAGGCTACGAGCAGTACTTC. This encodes CASSLEAQSGYEQYF.

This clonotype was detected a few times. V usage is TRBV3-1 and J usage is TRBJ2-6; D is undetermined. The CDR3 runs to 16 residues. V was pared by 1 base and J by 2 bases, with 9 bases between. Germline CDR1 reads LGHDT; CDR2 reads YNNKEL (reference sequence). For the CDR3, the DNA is TGTGCCAGCAGCCAAGGTGGATTTACTGGGGCCAACGTCCTGACTTTC. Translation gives CASSQGGFTGANVLTF.

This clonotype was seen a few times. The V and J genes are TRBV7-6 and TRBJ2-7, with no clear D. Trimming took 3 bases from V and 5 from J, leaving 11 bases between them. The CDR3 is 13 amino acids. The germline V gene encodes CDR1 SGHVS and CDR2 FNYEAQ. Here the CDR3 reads CASSFGSGNEQYF. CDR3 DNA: TGTGCCAGCAGCTTCGGGTCAGGCAACGAGCAGTACTTC. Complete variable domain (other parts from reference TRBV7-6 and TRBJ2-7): GAGVSQSPRYKVTKRGQDVALRCDPISGHVSLYWYRQALGQGPEFLTYFNYEAQQDKSGLPNDRFSAERPEGSISTLTIQRTEQRDSAMYRCASSFGSGNEQYFGPGTRLTVT.

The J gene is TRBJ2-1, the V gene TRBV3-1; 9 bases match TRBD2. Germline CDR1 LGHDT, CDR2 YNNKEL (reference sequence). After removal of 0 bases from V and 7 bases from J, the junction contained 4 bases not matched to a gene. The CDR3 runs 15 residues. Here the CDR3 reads CASSQDALAGNEQFF. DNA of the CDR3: TGTGCCAGCAGCCAAGACGCTCTAGCGGGAAATGAGCAGTTCTTC.

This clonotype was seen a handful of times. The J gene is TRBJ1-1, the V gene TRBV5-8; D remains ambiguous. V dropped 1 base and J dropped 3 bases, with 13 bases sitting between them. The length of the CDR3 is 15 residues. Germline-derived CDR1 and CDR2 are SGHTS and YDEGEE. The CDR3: CASSLSSSVDTEAFF. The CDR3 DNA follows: TGTGCCAGCAGCTTGAGTTCGTCAGTCGACACTGAAGCTTTCTTT. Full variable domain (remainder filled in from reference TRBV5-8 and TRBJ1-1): EAGVTQSPTHLIKTRGQQATLRCSPISGHTSVYWYQQALGLGLQFLLWYDEGEERNRGNFPPRFSGRQFPNYSSELNVNALELEDSALYLCASSLSSSVDTEAFFGQGTRLTVV.

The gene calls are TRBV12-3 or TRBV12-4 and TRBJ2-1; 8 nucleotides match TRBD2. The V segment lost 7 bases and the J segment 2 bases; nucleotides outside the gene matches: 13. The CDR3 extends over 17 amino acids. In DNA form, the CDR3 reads TGTGCCAGCATGGGTCTGGCTAGCGGGTCCACCTACAATGAGCAGTTCTTC. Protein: CASMGLASGSTYNEQFF.

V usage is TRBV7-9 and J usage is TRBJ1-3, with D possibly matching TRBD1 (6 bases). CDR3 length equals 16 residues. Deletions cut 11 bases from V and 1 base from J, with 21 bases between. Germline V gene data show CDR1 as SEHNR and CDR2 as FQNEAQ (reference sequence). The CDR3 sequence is CASTRVRGFSGNTIYF. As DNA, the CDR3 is TGTGCCTCAACCAGGGTCAGGGGTTTTTCTGGAAACACCATATATTTT.

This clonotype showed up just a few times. This chain's CDR3 is CASSLNLVTGELFF. The CDR3 nucleotides are TGCGCCAGCAGCTTGAATCTGGTGACCGGGGAGCTGTTTTTT. The chain couples TRBV4-3 to TRBJ2-2; D not resolved. Germline values: CDR1 LGHNA, CDR2 YSLEER. V lost 5 bases and J 5 bases, leaving 12 bases between the germline ends. The CDR3 has 14 residues.

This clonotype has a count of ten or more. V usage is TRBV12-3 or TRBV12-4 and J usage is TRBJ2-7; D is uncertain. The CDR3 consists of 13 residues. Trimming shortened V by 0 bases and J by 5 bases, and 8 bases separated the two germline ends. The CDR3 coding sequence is TGTGCCAGCAGTTTAGCCGCTTCGCACGAGCAGTACTTC. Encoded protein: CASSLAASHEQYF.

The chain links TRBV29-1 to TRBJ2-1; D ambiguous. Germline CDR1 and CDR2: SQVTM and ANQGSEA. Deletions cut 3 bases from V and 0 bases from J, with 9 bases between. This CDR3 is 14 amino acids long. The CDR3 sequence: CSVDPGSSYNEQFF. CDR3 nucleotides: TGCAGCGTTGATCCGGGCAGCTCCTACAATGAGCAGTTCTTC.